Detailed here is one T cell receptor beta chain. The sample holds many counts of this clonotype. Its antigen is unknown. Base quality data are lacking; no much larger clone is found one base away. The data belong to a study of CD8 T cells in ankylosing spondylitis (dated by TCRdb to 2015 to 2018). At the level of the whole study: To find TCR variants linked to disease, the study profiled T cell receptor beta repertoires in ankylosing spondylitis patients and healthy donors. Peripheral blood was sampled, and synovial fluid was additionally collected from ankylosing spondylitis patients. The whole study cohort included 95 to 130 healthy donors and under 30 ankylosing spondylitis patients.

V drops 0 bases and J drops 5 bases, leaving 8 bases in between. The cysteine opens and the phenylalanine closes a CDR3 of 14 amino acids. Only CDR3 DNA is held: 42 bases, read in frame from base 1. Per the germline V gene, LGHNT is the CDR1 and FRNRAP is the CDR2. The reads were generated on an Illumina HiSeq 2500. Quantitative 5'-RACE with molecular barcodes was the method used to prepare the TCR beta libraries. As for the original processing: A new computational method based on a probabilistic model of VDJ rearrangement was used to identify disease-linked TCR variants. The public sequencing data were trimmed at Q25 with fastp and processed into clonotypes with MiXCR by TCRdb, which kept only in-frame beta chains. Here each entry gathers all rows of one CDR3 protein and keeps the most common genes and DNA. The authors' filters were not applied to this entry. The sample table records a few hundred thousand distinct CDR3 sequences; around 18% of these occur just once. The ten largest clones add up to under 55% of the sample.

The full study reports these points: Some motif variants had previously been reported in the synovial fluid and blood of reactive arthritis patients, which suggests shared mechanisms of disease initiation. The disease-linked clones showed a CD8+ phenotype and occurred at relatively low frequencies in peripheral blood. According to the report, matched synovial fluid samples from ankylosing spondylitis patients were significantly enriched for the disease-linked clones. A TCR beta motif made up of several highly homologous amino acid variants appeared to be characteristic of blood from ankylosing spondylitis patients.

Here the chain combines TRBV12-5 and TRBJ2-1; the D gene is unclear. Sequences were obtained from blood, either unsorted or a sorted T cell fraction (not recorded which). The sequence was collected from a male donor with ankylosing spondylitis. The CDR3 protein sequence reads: CASGLVRIDNEQFF. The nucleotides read TGTGCTAGTGGTTTGGTACGAATTGACAATGAGCAGTTCTTC. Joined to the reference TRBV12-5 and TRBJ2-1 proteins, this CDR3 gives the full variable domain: DARVTQTPRHKVTEMGQEVTMRCQPILGHNTVFWYRQTMMQGLELLAYFRNRAPLDDSGMPKDRFSAEMPDATLATLKIQPSEPRDSAVYFCASGLVRIDNEQFFGPGTRLTVL.